This TCR beta chain comes out of a study of human CD8 memory T cell subsets. Study findings and constraints: Stem-like memory T cell repertoires overlapped minimally with precursor exhausted T cell repertoires.

RNA came from duplicate vials of about 150,000 sorted CD8+ T cells per subset. Libraries targeted TCR beta using 5' RACE with UMIs. From its re-call of the 5' RACE reads, TCRdb lists each CDR3 protein once, without DNA. This table lists fewer than 8,500 distinct CDR3 sequences. CDR3 length: 14 residues. Germline V gives CDR1 SGDLS, CDR2 YYNGEE. In regard to this clonotype: Its antigen remains unknown.

Material for sequencing was CD8+ stem-like memory T cells (TSCM and TCM) sorted from PBMCs. Subset noted: stem-like memory CD8 T cells (TSTEM), CCR7+ PD-1- TIGIT-. The rearrangement links TRBV9 to TRBJ2-7; TCRdb indicates TRBD1, and absent DNA this call remains unverified. This receptor was identified in a human donor in good health. CDR3 sequence reads: CASSVGGTAYEQYF.